This TCR beta chain was captured in a study of graft-versus-host responses after intestinal transplantation. Study findings and constraints: Individuals carrying graft-donor T cell macrochimerism showed high graft-versus-host to host-versus-graft clonal ratios in allografts. In recipient marrow, GvH clones were found, and some appeared first in ileum or blood.

In the case of this clone: Its specificity is not known.

This table comes from immunoSEQ multiplex PCR, and its TCRdb copy is limited to in-frame clones, with some not included. The sample lists 86,000 or so clones, about 93% seen once, with roughly 5.5% in the top ten. Germline CDR1 and CDR2: SEHNR and FQNEAQ (reference sequence). V shed 1 base and J shed 0 bases, with 18 bases lying between them. CDR3 length equals 18 residues. This specimen consisted of unstimulated CD8+ T cells sorted from spleen or lymph node cells, obtained before intestinal transplant. This chain joins TRBV7-9 and TRBJ2-5; a weak D match, TRBD2 (5 bases). This clonotype was obtained from a human donor who received an intestinal transplant. The CDR3 protein is CASSLVGPRAEYQETQYF. In DNA form, the CDR3 reads TGTGCCAGCAGCTTAGTAGGCCCGAGGGCCGAGTACCAAGAGACCCAGTACTTC.